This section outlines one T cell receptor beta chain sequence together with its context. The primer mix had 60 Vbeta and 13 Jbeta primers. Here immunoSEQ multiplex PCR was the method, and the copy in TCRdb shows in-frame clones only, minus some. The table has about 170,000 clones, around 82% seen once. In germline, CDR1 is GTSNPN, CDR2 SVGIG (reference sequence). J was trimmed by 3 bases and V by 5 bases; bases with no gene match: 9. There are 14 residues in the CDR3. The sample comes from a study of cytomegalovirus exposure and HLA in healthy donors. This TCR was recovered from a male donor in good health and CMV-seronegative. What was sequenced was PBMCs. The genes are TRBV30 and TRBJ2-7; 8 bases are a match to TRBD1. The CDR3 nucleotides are TGTGCCTGGCAACCAGGGGGCATCCTCTACGAGCAGTACTTC. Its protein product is CAWQPGGILYEQYF.